The clone carrying this T cell receptor beta chain has just a few counts. Its antigen is still unknown. Mismatch with germline at one junction end may stem from a read error. TCR beta CDR3 region amplification was performed from RNA transcripts. The TCR CDR3 first-round RT-PCR relied on the HTBI primer set. TCRdb analysed the multiplex PCR reads with MiXCR anew, one entry per CDR3 protein. The sample yields about 640,000 distinct CDR3 sequences, under 25% seen once. This entry is derived from a study of T cells in Graves' hyperthyroidism and ophthalmopathy. Study-wide findings and caveats: The model identified upcoming ophthalmopathy a median around 7.1 months ahead of onset. Blood also showed most of the thyroid clonotypes that were expanded above 0.001.

Germline CDR1 is LGHDT and CDR2 is YNNKEL (reference sequence). The CDR3 spans 15 residues. The chain recombines TRBV3-1 with TRBJ1-5; weak D call: TRBD1 (5 bases). The receptor was isolated from a man younger than 45 with Graves' ophthalmopathy. The sequenced material came from blood. The CDR3 spells CASSQFRGSTQPQHF. CDR3 bases: TGTGCCAGCAGCCAATTTAGGGGCAGCACTCAGCCCCAGCATTTT.